Shown below are 15 T cell receptor beta chains from a single sample sequenced in a study of metastatic and nonmetastatic thyroid tumors. No patient received treatment before thyroid surgery. TCRdb reassembled clones from the PCR reads with MiXCR. Counted here are 64,000 or so clones, under 20% occurring once; the ten biggest clones make up over 9%. Sequencing was performed on blood. The receptors here all came from a male donor with papillary thyroid cancer or a benign thyroid nodule (not recorded which). Some clones in this sample may be carry-over from other donors' samples.

The sample holds many counts of this clone. The rearrangement links TRBV11-2 to TRBJ2-2; D ambiguous. V lost 6 bases and J 0 bases, leaving 17 bases between the germline ends. This CDR3 region has 17 residues. CDR1 and CDR2 from the germline V gene are SGHAT and FQNNGV. The CDR3 coding sequence is TGTGCCAGCAGTCAAACGGATCGGATGGCGAACACCGGGGAGCTGTTTTTT. Amino acids: CASSQTDRMANTGELFF.

This clone occurred many times. The chain links TRBV9 to TRBJ1-5; D is possibly TRBD1 (5 bases). This CDR3 region has 14 residues. Germline loops: CDR1 SGDLS, CDR2 YYNGEE. V was pared by 5 bases and J by 3 bases, with 12 bases between. The CDR3 protein is CASSKGAVNQPQHF. The CDR3, as DNA: TGTGCCAGCAGTAAAGGGGCAGTCAATCAGCCCCAGCATTTT.

This clone was seen at least ten times. The genes are TRBV7-2 and TRBJ1-5; D is perhaps TRBD1 (5 bases). Germline V CDR1 and CDR2: SGHTA, FQGNSA. The CDR3 spans 13 residues. V lost 1 base to trimming and J lost 7 bases, with 8 bases between them. The CDR3 here is CASSLGTRQPQHF. In DNA form, the CDR3 reads TGTGCCAGCAGCTTAGGGACAAGACAGCCCCAGCATTTT. The full variable domain, rest sourced from reference TRBV7-2 and TRBJ1-5, is GAGVSQSPSNKVTEKGKDVELRCDPISGHTALYWYRQSLGQGLEFLIYFQGNSAPDKSGLPSDRFSAERTGGSVSTLTIQRTQQEDSAVYLCASSLGTRQPQHFGDGTRLSIL.

In the case of this clone: One end of the junction fails to match germline, which may point to a read error. The chain recombines TRBV7-3 with TRBJ2-3, with D perhaps matching TRBD1 (5 bases). The CDR3 is 14 amino acids. Germline V gene sequence: CDR1 SGHTA, CDR2 FQGTGA. The CDR3 nucleotides read TGTGCCAGCAGCCACGGATCTGGGGCATATACTCAGTATTTT. This translates into CASSHGSGAYTQYF.

CDR3 coding DNA: TGTGCCTGGATTCTGGACTGGGGGCGAAATCAGCCCCAGCATTTT. As protein: CAWILDWGRNQPQHF. The V and J genes are TRBV30 and TRBJ1-5; tentative D call: TRBD1 (6 bases). CDR3 length: 15 amino acids. Germline V gene data show CDR1 as GTSNPN and CDR2 as SVGIG (reference sequence). The ends were cut back, 4 bases at V and 4 bases at J, with 17 bases in the middle.

The table lists this clone with many counts. This chain uses TRBV7-9 with TRBJ1-1; tentative D call: TRBD1 (6 bases). Deletions cut 6 bases from V and 3 bases from J, with 14 bases between. The CDR3 contains 14 residues. Germline V gene sequence: CDR1 SEHNR, CDR2 FQNEAQ (reference sequence). CDR3 DNA sequence: TGTGCCAGCAGGACAGGTAGAGAGTACACTGAAGCTTTCTTT. This codes for CASRTGREYTEAFF.

This rearrangement joins TRBV6-1 to TRBJ2-5, with D perhaps matching TRBD1 or TRBD2 (5 bases each). Trimming took 5 bases from V and 5 from J, leaving 21 bases between them. The CDR3 spans 16 residues. Germline V gives CDR1 MNHNS, CDR2 SASEGT. CDR3 nucleotide sequence: TGTGCCAGCAGTAGGAACTGGGGGAGTGTGGAGGAGACCCAGTACTTC. Translation: CASSRNWGSVEETQYF.

The chain links TRBV20-1 to TRBJ2-7; D is undetermined. V lost 3 bases to trimming and J lost 2 bases, with 11 bases between them. The CDR3 covers 13 residues. Looked up from germline, CDR1 is DFQATT and CDR2 is SNEGSKA (reference sequence). CDR3 loop: CSASGHGAYEQYV. The DNA of the CDR3 is TGCAGTGCTAGCGGTCATGGGGCCTACGAGCAGTACGTC.

This clone was observed a few times. This chain connects TRBV6-1 to TRBJ2-7, with no clear D. The CDR3 has 12 residues. Per the germline V gene, CDR1 is MNHNS and CDR2 is SASEGT. The CDR3 coding sequence is TGTTCCAGCAGCCCCCTACCCTGCGAGCATTACGTC. Translated: CSSSPLPCEHYV.

This clone was detected ten times or more. The J gene is TRBJ2-2, the V gene TRBV19; D not resolved. Trimming left V 6 bases short and J 6 bases short, with 14 bases between. This CDR3 spans 14 amino acids. CDR1 LNHDA and CDR2 SQIVND come from the germline V gene (reference sequence). CDR3 in DNA: TGTGCCAGTAGCCCTAGACTTGGGGCCGGGGAGCTGTTTTTT. It is translated as CASSPRLGAGELFF.

This clone was found many times. The rearrangement uses TRBV6-1 and TRBJ2-5; 11 nucleotides align to TRBD2. With 5 bases clipped from V and 4 bases from J, the junction kept 9 bases outside the gene matches. Germline V gives CDR1 MNHNS, CDR2 SASEGT. This CDR3 region has 16 residues. The CDR3 nucleotides read TGTGCCAGCAGTCCTTTGACTAGCGGGAAGGGAGAGACCCAGTACTTC. As protein: CASSPLTSGKGETQYF.

There are a few counts of this clone. The CDR3 DNA sequence: TGTGCCAGCAGTTACCCCGGACTCCCAAAACTGTTTTTT. Translating gives CASSYPGLPKLFF. The V and J genes are TRBV6-2 or TRBV6-3 and TRBJ1-4; D is unresolved. CDR3 length: 13 amino acids. Germline V gene sequence: CDR1 MNHEY, CDR2 SVGEGT. V shed 2 bases and J shed 10 bases, with 11 bases lying between them.

Written as DNA, the CDR3 is TGCAGTTCTCCAGAGACACGGAGAAACGAGCAGTACTTC. This codes for CSSPETRRNEQYF. The chain is built from TRBV20-1 and TRBJ2-7; no clear D. The ends were cut back, 8 bases at V and 5 bases at J, with 19 bases in the middle. The germline V gene encodes CDR1 DFQATT and CDR2 SNEGSKA (reference sequence). The CDR3 loop spans 13 amino acids.

This clone came up many times. The V call is TRBV12-3 or TRBV12-4, the J call TRBJ2-7; D is unclear. Between the trimmed V and J ends, which lost 4 bases and 6 bases, there was a span of 13 bases. This CDR3 spans 13 amino acids. The CDR3 bases are TGTGCCAGCAGTTGCTATCGCCCAGGCGAGCAGTACTTC. This codes for CASSCYRPGEQYF.

Ten or more counts support this clone. The chain carries TRBV3-1 and TRBJ2-3; weak D call: TRBD2 (7 bases). The CDR3 is 19 amino acids. V gave up 0 bases and J gave up 3 bases, with 22 bases separating them. Germline assignment: CDR1 LGHDT and CDR2 YNNKEL (reference sequence). The CDR3 region is CASSQDLRGGSYLTDTQYF. CDR3 nucleotides: TGTGCCAGCAGCCAAGATCTGAGGGGGGGCTCGTATTTGACAGATACGCAGTATTTT.